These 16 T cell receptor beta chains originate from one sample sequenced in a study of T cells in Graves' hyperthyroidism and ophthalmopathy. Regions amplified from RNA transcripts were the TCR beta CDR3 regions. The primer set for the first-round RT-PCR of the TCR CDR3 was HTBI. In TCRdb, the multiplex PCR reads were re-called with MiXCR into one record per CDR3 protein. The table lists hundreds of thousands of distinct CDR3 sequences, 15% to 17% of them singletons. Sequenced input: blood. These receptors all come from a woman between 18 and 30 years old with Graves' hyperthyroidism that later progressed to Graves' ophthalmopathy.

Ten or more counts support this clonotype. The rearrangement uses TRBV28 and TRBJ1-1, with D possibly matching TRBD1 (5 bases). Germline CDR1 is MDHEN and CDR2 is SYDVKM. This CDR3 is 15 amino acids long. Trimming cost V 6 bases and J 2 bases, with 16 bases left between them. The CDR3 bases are TGTGCCAGCAGCGGAGCGGGGCGTGAAAACACTGAAGCTTTCTTT. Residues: CASSGAGRENTEAFF.

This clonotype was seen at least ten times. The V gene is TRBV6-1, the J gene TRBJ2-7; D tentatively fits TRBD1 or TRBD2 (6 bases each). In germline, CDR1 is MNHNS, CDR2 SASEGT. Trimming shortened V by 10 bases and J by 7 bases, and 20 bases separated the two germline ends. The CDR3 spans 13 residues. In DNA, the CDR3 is TGTGCCATTTCCCTCGGGGGCCAGTGGGAGCAGTACTTC. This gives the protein CAISLGGQWEQYF.

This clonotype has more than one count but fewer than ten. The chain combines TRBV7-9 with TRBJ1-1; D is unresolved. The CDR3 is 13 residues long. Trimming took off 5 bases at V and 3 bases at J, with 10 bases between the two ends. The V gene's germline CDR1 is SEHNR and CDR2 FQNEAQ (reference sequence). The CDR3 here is CASSANQHTEAFF. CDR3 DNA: TGTGCCAGCAGCGCAAATCAGCACACTGAAGCTTTCTTT.

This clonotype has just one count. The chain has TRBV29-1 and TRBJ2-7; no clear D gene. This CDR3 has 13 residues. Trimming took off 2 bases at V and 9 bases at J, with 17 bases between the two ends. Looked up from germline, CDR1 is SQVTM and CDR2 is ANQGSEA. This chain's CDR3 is CSVENKTPGRQYF. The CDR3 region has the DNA TGCAGCGTTGAAAATAAGACCCCCGGAAGGCAGTACTTC.

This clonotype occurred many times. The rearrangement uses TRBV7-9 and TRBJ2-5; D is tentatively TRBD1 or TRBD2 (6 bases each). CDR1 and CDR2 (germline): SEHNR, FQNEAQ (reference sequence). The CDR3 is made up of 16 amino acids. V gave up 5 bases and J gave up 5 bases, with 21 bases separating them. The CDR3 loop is CASSRISQGRRETQYF. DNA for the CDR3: TGTGCCAGCAGCCGTATAAGCCAGGGGAGGAGGGAGACCCAGTACTTC.

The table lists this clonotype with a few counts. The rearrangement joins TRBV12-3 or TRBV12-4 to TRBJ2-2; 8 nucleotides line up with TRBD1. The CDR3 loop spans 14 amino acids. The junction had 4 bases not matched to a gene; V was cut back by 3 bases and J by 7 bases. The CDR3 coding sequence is TGTGCCAGCAGTTTTAGGACAGGGATCGGGGAGCTGTTTTTT. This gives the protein CASSFRTGIGELFF.

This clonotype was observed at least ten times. This CDR3 reads CASSYSVSGQKANYGYTF. The CDR3 nucleotides are TGTGCCAGCAGTTACTCGGTTTCTGGGCAAAAAGCTAACTATGGCTACACCTTC. This chain connects TRBV6-5 to TRBJ1-2; D gene unclear. The CDR3 is 18 residues long. V lost 0 bases to trimming and J lost 0 bases, with 17 bases between them. Germline CDR1 reads MNHEY; CDR2 reads SVGAGI.

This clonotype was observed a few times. CDR3 in amino acids: CATSRDIVREQFF. As DNA, the CDR3 is TGTGCCACCAGCAGAGATATCGTGCGGGAGCAGTTCTTC. The V gene is TRBV15, the J gene TRBJ2-1; D is unresolved. This CDR3 is built from 13 residues. Germline V gene sequence: CDR1 LNHNV, CDR2 YYDKDF (reference sequence). With 0 bases removed from V and 10 bases from J, the gap between germline ends came to 10 bases.

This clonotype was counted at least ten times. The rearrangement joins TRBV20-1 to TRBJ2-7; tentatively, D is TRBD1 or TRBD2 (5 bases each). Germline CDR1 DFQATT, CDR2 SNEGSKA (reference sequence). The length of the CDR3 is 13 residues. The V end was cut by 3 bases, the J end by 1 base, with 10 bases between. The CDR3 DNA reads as TGCAGTGCTAGGGGCAGGGAGTCCTACGAGCAGTACTTC. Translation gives CSARGRESYEQYF.

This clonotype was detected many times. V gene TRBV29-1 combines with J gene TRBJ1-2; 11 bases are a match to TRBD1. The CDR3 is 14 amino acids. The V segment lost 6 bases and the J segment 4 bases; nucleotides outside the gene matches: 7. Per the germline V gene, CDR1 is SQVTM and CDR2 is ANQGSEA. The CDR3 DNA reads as TGCAGCGTCGAACAAGGGACAGGGGGCTATGGCTACACCTTC. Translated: CSVEQGTGGYGYTF.

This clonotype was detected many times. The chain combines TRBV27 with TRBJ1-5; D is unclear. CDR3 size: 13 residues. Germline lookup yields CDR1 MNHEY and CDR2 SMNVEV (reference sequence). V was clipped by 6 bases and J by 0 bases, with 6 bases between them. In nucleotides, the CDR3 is TGTGCCAGCAGAACGGGTAGCAATCAGCCCCAGCATTTT. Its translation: CASRTGSNQPQHF.

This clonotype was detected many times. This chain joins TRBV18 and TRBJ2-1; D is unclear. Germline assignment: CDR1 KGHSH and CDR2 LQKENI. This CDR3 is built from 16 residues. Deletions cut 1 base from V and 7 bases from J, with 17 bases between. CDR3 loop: CASSPLSHGPTNEQFF. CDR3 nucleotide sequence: TGTGCCAGCTCACCACTCAGCCACGGGCCGACGAATGAGCAGTTCTTC.

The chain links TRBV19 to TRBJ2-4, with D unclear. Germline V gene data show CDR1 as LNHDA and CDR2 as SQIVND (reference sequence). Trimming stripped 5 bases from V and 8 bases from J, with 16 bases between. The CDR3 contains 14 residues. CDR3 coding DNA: TGTGCCAGTAGTTTCCAAGGGTCATCGGACATTCAGTACTTC. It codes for CASSFQGSSDIQYF. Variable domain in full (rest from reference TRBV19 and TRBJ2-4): DGGITQSPKYLFRKEGQNVTLSCEQNLNHDAMYWYRQDPGQGLRLIYYSQIVNDFQKGDIAEGYSVSREKKESFPLTVTSAQKNPTAFYLCASSFQGSSDIQYFGAGTRLSVL.

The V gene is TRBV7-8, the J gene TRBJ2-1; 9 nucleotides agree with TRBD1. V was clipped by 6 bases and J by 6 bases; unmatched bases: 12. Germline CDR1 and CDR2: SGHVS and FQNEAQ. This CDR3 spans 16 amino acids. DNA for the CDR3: TGTGCCAGCAGGAATGCCCGACAGGGGGTTTTCAATGAGCAGTTCTTC. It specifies CASRNARQGVFNEQFF.

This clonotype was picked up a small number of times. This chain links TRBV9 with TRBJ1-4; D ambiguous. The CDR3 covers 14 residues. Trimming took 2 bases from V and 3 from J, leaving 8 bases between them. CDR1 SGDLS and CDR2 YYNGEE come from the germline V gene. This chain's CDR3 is CASSVGGANEKLFF. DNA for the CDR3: TGTGCCAGCAGCGTCGGTGGGGCTAATGAAAAACTGTTTTTT.

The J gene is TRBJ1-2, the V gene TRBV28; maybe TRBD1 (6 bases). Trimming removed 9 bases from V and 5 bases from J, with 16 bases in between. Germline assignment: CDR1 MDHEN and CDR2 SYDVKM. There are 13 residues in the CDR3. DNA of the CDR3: TGTGCCAGTACTACAGGGTCTTTTTATGGCTACACCTTC. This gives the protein CASTTGSFYGYTF.